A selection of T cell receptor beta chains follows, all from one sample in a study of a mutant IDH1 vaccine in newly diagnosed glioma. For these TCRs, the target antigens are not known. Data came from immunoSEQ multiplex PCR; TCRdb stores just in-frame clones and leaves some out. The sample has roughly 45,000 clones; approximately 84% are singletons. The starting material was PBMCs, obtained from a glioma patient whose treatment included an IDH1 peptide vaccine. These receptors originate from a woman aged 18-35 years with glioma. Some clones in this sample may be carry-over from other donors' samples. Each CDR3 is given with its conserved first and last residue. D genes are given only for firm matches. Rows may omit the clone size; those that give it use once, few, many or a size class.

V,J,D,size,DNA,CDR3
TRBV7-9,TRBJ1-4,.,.,TGTGCCAGCAGCAGAAACAGGGCAACTAATGAAAAACTGTTTTTT,CASSRNRATNEKLFF
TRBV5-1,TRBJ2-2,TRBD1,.,TGCGCCAGCAGCTTTTACCGGACAGGAAACACCGGGGAGCTGTTTTTT,CASSFYRTGNTGELFF
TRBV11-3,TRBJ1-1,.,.,TGTGCCAGCAGCCGCCCAGGATTACCCAGGAGTAACACTGAAGCTTTCTTT,CASSRPGLPRSNTEAFF
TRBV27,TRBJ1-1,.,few,TGTGCCACCTACGAGAGGGGGGGTTGGACTGAAGCTTTCTTT,CATYERGGWTEAFF
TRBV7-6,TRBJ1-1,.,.,TGTGCCAGCAGCTTAGGACAGACGAACACTGAAGCTTTCTTT,CASSLGQTNTEAFF
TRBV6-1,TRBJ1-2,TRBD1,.,TGTGCCAGCAGAATACTGGACAGGGTCGGTGGCTACACCTTC,CASRILDRVGGYTF
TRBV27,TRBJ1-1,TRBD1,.,TGTGCCAGCATCCCCCCAGGGGCTTTCCGGGACAGGGTGTACGGCACTGAAGCTTTCTTT,CASIPPGAFRDRVYGTEAFF
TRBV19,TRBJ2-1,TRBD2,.,TGTGCCAGTAGTACGGGGGGGTCCTACAATGAGCAGTTCTTC,CASSTGGSYNEQFF
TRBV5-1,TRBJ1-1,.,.,TGCGCCAGCAGCCCTGGGGGGGGCACAGGCACTGAAGCTTTCTTT,CASSPGGGTGTEAFF
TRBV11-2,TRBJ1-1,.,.,TGTGCCAGCAGCTTAGATAGGGGGGTGAACACTGAAGCTTTCTTT,CASSLDRGVNTEAFF
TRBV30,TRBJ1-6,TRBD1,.,TGTGCCTGCGACAGGGCGAATTCACCCCTCCACTTT,CACDRANSPLHF
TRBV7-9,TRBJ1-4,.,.,TGTGCCAGCAGTCGTATGGGAAAACTGTTTTTT,CASSRMGKLFF
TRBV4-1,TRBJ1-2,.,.,TGCGCCAGCAGCCAAGAGGGGGGGAATGGCTACACCTTC,CASSQEGGNGYTF
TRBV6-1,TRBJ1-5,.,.,TGTGCCAGCAGTGAGGCTCAGGGACGTCAGCCCCAGCATTTT,CASSEAQGRQPQHF
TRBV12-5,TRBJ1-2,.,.,TGTGCTAGTGGTTTGGTAGGGGGGCTTGGCTATGGCTACACCTTC,CASGLVGGLGYGYTF
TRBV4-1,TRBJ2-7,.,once,TGCGCCAGCAGCCAAGAGGGTGAGGGCGCCTACGAGCAGTACTTC,CASSQEGEGAYEQYF
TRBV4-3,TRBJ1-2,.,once,TGCGCCAGCAGCCCCAGCGGGGGCTATGGCTACACCTTC,CASSPSGGYGYTF
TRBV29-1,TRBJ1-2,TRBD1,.,TGCAGCGTTGAGACCGGGACAGTATTTGGCTACACCTTC,CSVETGTVFGYTF
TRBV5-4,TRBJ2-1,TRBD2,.,TGTGCCAGCAGCTCCGGACTAGCGGGAGGGCCGAGTCATGAGCAGTTCTTC,CASSSGLAGGPSHEQFF
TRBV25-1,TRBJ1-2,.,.,TGTGCCAGCAGGGGTGGGTCATATGGCTACACCTTC,CASRGGSYGYTF
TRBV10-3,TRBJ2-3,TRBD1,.,TGTGCCATCAAATCCAGACAGGGGGGCACAGATACGCAGTATTTT,CAIKSRQGGTDTQYF